This T cell receptor (beta chain) was retrieved from a study of glioma-infiltrating T cells after dendritic cell vaccination. Study context: Glioblastoma patients came from Phase I and II dendritic cell vaccination trials. Patients received three intradermal dendritic cell vaccine injections at biweekly intervals.

CDR1 SGHRS and CDR2 YFSETQ come from the germline V gene. The V end lost 0 bases, the J end lost 0 bases, and 7 bases lay between the germline ends. CDR3 length equals 16 residues. Study-wide findings and caveats: Higher TCR clonality did not directly relate to longer survival.

This clone was counted a few times. Its target is unknown. Sequencing used immunoSEQ multiplex PCR; TCRdb keeps in-frame clones, though not all of them. The sample lists about 82,000 clones, roughly four fifths occurring once. Documented time point: after dendritic cell vaccination, including at tumor progression/relapse. Only patients with spare fresh-frozen tumor and over two years of follow-up were included. The starting material was blood, obtained after dendritic cell vaccination. The J gene is TRBJ1-6, the V gene TRBV5-1; D gene unclear. The source of this sequence is a human donor with glioblastoma. CDR3 nucleotides: TGCGCCAGCAGCTTGGGGACTGGCTCCTATAATTCACCCCTCCACTTT. Residues: CASSLGTGSYNSPLHF.